Below are 22 T cell receptor beta chains sequenced from a single sample in a study of early T cells in non-severe SARS-CoV-2 infection. Each CDR3 protein is one row after TCRdb ran MiXCR on the 5' RACE reads. The table lists about 67,000 distinct CDR3 sequences, 11% of them singletons. The material sequenced was whole blood. The receptors stem from an adult who was a healthcare worker with PCR-confirmed SARS-CoV-2 infection or an uninfected control (not recorded which).

This clonotype showed up just a few times. The chain carries TRBV7-3 and TRBJ2-2; possibly TRBD1 or TRBD2 for D (5 bases each). This CDR3 has 18 amino acids. V was cut by 0 bases and J by 4 bases, with 18 bases left in between. The germline V gene encodes CDR1 SGHTA and CDR2 FQGTGA. CDR3: CASSLTSPGPFVTGELFF. The CDR3 DNA is TGTGCCAGCAGCTTAACGTCTCCGGGACCCTTTGTCACCGGGGAGCTGTTTTTT.

In its sample, this clonotype was seen many times. The chain links TRBV5-4 to TRBJ2-1, with D perhaps TRBD2 (5 bases). Germline CDR1 SGHNT, CDR2 YYREEE (reference sequence). CDR3 length equals 13 residues. V dropped 5 bases and J dropped 10 bases, with 16 bases sitting between them. CDR3 nucleotide sequence: TGTGCCAGCAGTTTTTGGCGGACTTCGGAGCAGTTCTTC. Protein: CASSFWRTSEQFF.

For this clonotype: A clone one base away is much larger, so this may be a read error. The CDR3 does not end in the conserved phenylalanine or tryptophan, so this is likely a read error. The V and J genes are TRBV11-2 and TRBJ2-7; no definite D call. CDR1 is SGHAT and CDR2 is FQNNGV in the germline V gene. The CDR3 spans 12 residues. Trimming pared 3 bases from V and 2 bases from J, leaving 5 bases between. CDR3 DNA sequence: TGTGCCAGCAGCTTTCGGGCCTACGAGCAGTACATC. Its translation: CASSFRAYEQYI.

This clonotype came up a few times. V is TRBV12-3 or TRBV12-4 and J is TRBJ1-6; 7 bases map to TRBD1. The CDR3 runs 14 residues. Trimming cost V 6 bases and J 5 bases; bases outside gene matches: 4. Here the CDR3 reads CASRGTDHNSPLHF. CDR3 bases: TGTGCCAGCAGGGGGACAGATCATAATTCACCCCTCCACTTT.

This clonotype has at least ten counts. In DNA form, the CDR3 reads TGTGCCAGCAGCCAAGAAATGGGACTAGCTGTAGAGCAGTTCTTC. It translates to CASSQEMGLAVEQFF. V usage is TRBV3-1 and J usage is TRBJ2-1; 9 bases match TRBD2. V gave up 0 bases and J gave up 10 bases; unmatched junction bases: 7. CDR3 length equals 15 residues. CDR1 is LGHDT, CDR2 YNNKEL, per germline (reference sequence).

This clonotype was recorded at least ten times. The chain employs TRBV4-1 and TRBJ2-4; 8 bases match TRBD1. The length of the CDR3 is 17 residues. The germline V gene encodes CDR1 MGHRA and CDR2 YSYEKL. Losses at the gene ends were 2 bases for V and 0 bases for J; bases not matched to a gene: 6. This CDR3 is CASSQPHRGEAKNIQYF. For the CDR3, the DNA is TGCGCCAGCAGCCAACCTCACAGGGGGGAAGCCAAAAACATTCAGTACTTC.

This clonotype was recorded a few times. V usage is TRBV20-1 and J usage is TRBJ2-3, with no clear D. The CDR3 runs to 12 residues. The V end was cut by 3 bases, the J end by 2 bases, with 6 bases between. Germline V gene sequence: CDR1 DFQATT, CDR2 SNEGSKA (reference sequence). The CDR3 spells CSARADTDTQYF. CDR3 nucleotides: TGCAGTGCTAGGGCCGACACAGATACGCAGTATTTT.

V gene TRBV9 combines with J gene TRBJ2-3; 11 nucleotides agree with TRBD1. V shed 0 bases and J 4 bases; nucleotides not matched to a gene: 1. Germline V gives CDR1 SGDLS, CDR2 YYNGEE. This CDR3 has 15 amino acids. CDR3: CASSVEGQGADTQYF. The CDR3 DNA is TGTGCCAGCAGCGTAGAGGGACAGGGGGCAGATACGCAGTATTTT.

V is TRBV28 and J is TRBJ2-5; TRBD2 is a possible D gene (5 bases). This CDR3 has 15 residues. From germline, CDR1 is MDHEN and CDR2 SYDVKM. V lost 6 bases and J 5 bases, leaving 19 bases between the germline ends. CDR3 nucleotides: TGTGCCAGCAGCCTTCGGGGTAGCACCTTGGAGACCCAGTACTTC. Translation: CASSLRGSTLETQYF.

This clonotype appeared many times. The chain employs TRBV30 and TRBJ2-3, with D uncertain. V lost 8 bases to trimming and J lost 2 bases, with 17 bases between them. Germline assignment: CDR1 GTSNPN and CDR2 SVGIG (reference sequence). This CDR3 is 14 amino acids long. The chain's CDR3 is CAGHLGAYTDTQYF. The CDR3, as DNA: TGTGCCGGCCACCTGGGCGCTTACACAGATACGCAGTATTTT.

The chain employs TRBV2 and TRBJ2-2; D is unresolved. Looked up from germline, CDR1 is SNHLY and CDR2 is FYNNEI. Trimming removed 4 bases at V and 6 bases at J, with 9 bases between. CDR3 length: 13 residues. CDR3 residues: CASSVVIAGELFF. The DNA of the CDR3 is TGTGCCAGCAGTGTTGTTATTGCCGGGGAGCTGTTTTTT.

This clonotype has at least ten counts. The V call is TRBV19, the J call TRBJ2-2, with D hard to call. This CDR3 is built from 14 residues. The germline gives CDR1 LNHDA, CDR2 SQIVND (reference sequence). Trimming shortened V by 3 bases and J by 4 bases, and 9 bases separated the two germline ends. CDR3 sequence: CASSMTPFTGELFF. The CDR3 coding sequence is TGTGCCAGTAGTATGACTCCTTTCACCGGGGAGCTGTTTTTT.

This clonotype showed up many times. V is TRBV6-1 and J is TRBJ2-1, with 13 bases fitting TRBD2. Germline loops: CDR1 MNHNS, CDR2 SASEGT. The CDR3 sequence is 15 residues long. V lost 5 bases and J lost 6; bases outside the gene matches: 4. CDR3 coding DNA: TGTGCCAGCAGTTCTTGGACTAGCGGGGGCAATGAGCAGTTCTTC. Its translation: CASSSWTSGGNEQFF.

This clonotype showed up many times. This chain joins TRBV7-9 and TRBJ2-3, with D tentatively TRBD2 (6 bases). Trimming left V 3 bases short and J 3 bases short, with 16 bases between. CDR3 size: 16 residues. The germline gives CDR1 SEHNR, CDR2 FQNEAQ (reference sequence). The CDR3 DNA reads as TGTGCCAGCAGCTTTAGCGGCGGTGCGGGAACAGATACGCAGTATTTT. This translates into CASSFSGGAGTDTQYF.

This clonotype occurred many times. The chain has TRBV7-2 and TRBJ1-1, with D tentatively TRBD1 (5 bases). In germline, CDR1 is SGHTA, CDR2 FQGNSA. This CDR3 is built from 14 residues. Trimming took 5 bases from V and 4 from J, leaving 14 bases between them. The CDR3 reads CASSPRWGSTEAFF. The CDR3 region has the DNA TGTGCCAGCAGCCCCCGCTGGGGGAGCACTGAAGCTTTCTTT. Together with reference TRBV7-2 and TRBJ1-1, the CDR3 gives the full variable domain: GAGVSQSPSNKVTEKGKDVELRCDPISGHTALYWYRQSLGQGLEFLIYFQGNSAPDKSGLPSDRFSAERTGGSVSTLTIQRTQQEDSAVYLCASSPRWGSTEAFFGQGTRLTVV.

This clonotype was observed at least ten times. The chain combines TRBV12-3 or TRBV12-4 with TRBJ2-7; 10 bases agree with TRBD1. J was trimmed by 7 bases and V by 6 bases; bases with no gene match: 12. CDR3 length: 15 residues. In nucleotides, the CDR3 is TGTGCCAGCAGAGACGGGACAGGGGTAGAGTGGGAGCAGTACTTC. Its protein is CASRDGTGVEWEQYF.

This clonotype was seen repeatedly, ten times or more. This chain connects TRBV27 to TRBJ1-1; unclear D gene. The CDR3 consists of 15 residues. V gave up 6 bases and J gave up 4 bases, with 18 bases separating them. CDR1 is MNHEY, CDR2 SMNVEV, per germline (reference sequence). The CDR3 sequence is CASRVGGWVFTEAFF. The CDR3 nucleotides are TGTGCCAGCAGGGTGGGCGGATGGGTGTTCACTGAAGCTTTCTTT.

This clonotype has a count of ten or more. V and J are TRBV3-1 and TRBJ2-7, with 7 positions matching TRBD1. V lost 2 bases to trimming and J lost 3 bases; unmatched junction nucleotides: 13. There are 17 residues in the CDR3. CDR1 is LGHDT and CDR2 is YNNKEL in the germline V gene (reference sequence). The CDR3 is CASSQPGAGGADYEQYF. In DNA form, the CDR3 reads TGTGCCAGCAGCCAACCCGGGGCAGGGGGTGCCGACTACGAGCAGTACTTC.

This chain links TRBV5-1 with TRBJ2-1; 8 nucleotides line up with TRBD2. The length of the CDR3 is 15 residues. The J segment lost 8 bases and the V segment lost 4 bases, leaving 11 bases of the junction unmatched. Germline lookup yields CDR1 SGHRS and CDR2 YFSETQ. The CDR3 is CASSRLGGGQDEQFF. The CDR3 DNA follows: TGCGCCAGCAGCCGCCTTGGCGGGGGGCAAGATGAGCAGTTCTTC.

The V gene is TRBV5-4, the J gene TRBJ2-1; D possibly corresponds to TRBD1 (6 bases). The germline CDR1 and CDR2 sequences are SGHNT and YYREEE (reference sequence). V lost 6 bases, J lost 8 bases, and 27 bases lay in between. The CDR3 is 17 amino acids. The CDR3 DNA reads TGTGCCAGCACCCTAGGGACACAGGGCCGCTTAGGGCATGAGCAGTTCTTC. Amino acids: CASTLGTQGRLGHEQFF.

This clonotype was recorded at least ten times. CDR3 in amino acids: CASSPRQDNSPLHF. The CDR3 DNA follows: TGCGCCAGCAGCCCCAGGCAGGATAATTCACCCCTCCACTTT. This rearrangement joins TRBV4-1 to TRBJ1-6; D gene ambiguous. The CDR3 is made up of 14 amino acids. CDR1 MGHRA and CDR2 YSYEKL come from the germline V gene. Trimming stripped 4 bases from V and 5 bases from J, with 9 bases between.

This clonotype was observed at least ten times. This rearrangement joins TRBV30 to TRBJ2-1; 10 bases map to TRBD2. The germline V gene encodes CDR1 GTSNPN and CDR2 SVGIG (reference sequence). The CDR3 length is 15 residues. V lost 2 bases to trimming and J lost 8 bases; unmatched junction nucleotides: 9. The CDR3 DNA is TGTGCCTGGAGTCTCAATTTAGCGGGGGGTCATGAGCAGTTCTTC. It codes for CAWSLNLAGGHEQFF.